This T cell receptor beta chain was sequenced for a study of control samples from healthy donors and cancer patients. Clones were sequenced by immunoSEQ multiplex PCR, and TCRdb holds only the in-frame ones, with some missing. The sample consists of some 39,000 clones, around 82% of them appearing once. Trimming left V 5 bases short and J 4 bases short, with 15 bases between. The germline CDR1 and CDR2 sequences are SEHNR and FQNEAQ (reference sequence). The CDR3 spans 14 residues. The chain employs TRBV7-9 and TRBJ2-7; maybe TRBD1 (6 bases). Sequencing used PBMCs. The receptor was isolated from a woman aged 55-69 years with lung cancer. The DNA of the CDR3 is TGTGCCAGCAGCCTAAATGGACAGCATTACGAGCAGTACTTC. This translates into CASSLNGQHYEQYF. The entire variable domain, with the rest obtained from reference TRBV7-9 and TRBJ2-7, is as follows: DTGVSQNPRHKITKRGQNVTFRCDPISEHNRLYWYRQTLGQGPEFLTYFQNEAQLEKSRLLSDRFSAERPKGSFSTLEIQRTEQGDSAMYLCASSLNGQHYEQYFGPGTRLTVT.